Listed below are T cell receptor beta chains from one sample, sequenced in a study of blood T cell repertoires in COVID-19. The data were produced by immunoSEQ multiplex PCR, yet TCRdb's version contains in-frame clones alone and is incomplete. Among approximately 220,000 clones listed, around 85% were seen once. Source material: PBMCs or T cells enriched from blood (not recorded which). These TCRs come from a man aged 40-49 years who had recovered from COVID-19. Both conserved end residues are part of each CDR3. The D gene is left open where the match is weak. Only part of the rows carry a size: once, few, many, or a class if the clone is expanded.

>-|TRBD1|TRBV7-9|TRBJ2-1
CASSLAERQGYDEQFF
TGTGCCAGCAGCTTAGCCGAACGACAGGGGTACGATGAGCAGTTCTTC
>-|-|TRBV10-3|TRBJ1-2
CAIRAGEVRPSGGYGYTF
TGTGCCATCAGGGCCGGGGAGGTCAGGCCCTCGGGCGGCTATGGCTACACCTTC
>-|TRBD1|TRBV15|TRBJ1-5
CATSRGTGGSNQPQHF
TGTGCCACCAGCAGAGGGACAGGGGGGAGCAATCAGCCCCAGCATTTT
>-|TRBD2|TRBV11-2|TRBJ2-5
CASSRRQRREKETQYF
TGTGCCAGCAGCCGCCGGCAGAGGCGGGAGAAAGAGACCCAGTACTTC
>-|TRBD2|TRBV27|TRBJ2-5
CASSLPRTSGSRETQYF
TGTGCCAGCAGTTTACCTCGGACTAGCGGGAGCCGAGAGACCCAGTACTTC
>-|TRBD2|TRBV11-2|TRBJ2-1
CASSLGRLADNNEQFF
TGTGCCAGCAGCTTAGGCAGGCTAGCGGATAACAATGAGCAGTTCTTC
>-|TRBD1|TRBV12-3/TRBV12-4|TRBJ1-4
CASSQGGGEKLFF
TGTGCCAGCAGTCAGGGGGGAGGTGAAAAACTGTTTTTT
>-|-|TRBV6-5|TRBJ2-5
CASRQGGGETQYF
TGTGCCAGCAGACAGGGTGGCGGGGAGACCCAGTACTTC
>-|TRBD1|TRBV10-3|TRBJ1-2
CAIEGQGTPYGYTF
TGTGCCATCGAAGGACAGGGAACCCCCTATGGCTACACCTTC
>-|TRBD2|TRBV11-2|TRBJ2-3
CASSLGTGLAGPTDTQYF
TGTGCCAGCAGCTTAGGCACGGGACTAGCGGGCCCCACAGATACGCAGTATTTT
>once|-|TRBV7-9|TRBJ2-7
CASSHLTLSYEQYF
TGTGCCAGCAGCCACCTGACACTCTCCTACGAGCAGTACTTC
>-|-|TRBV11-2|TRBJ2-1
CASSLDTVVDEQFF
TGTGCCAGCAGCTTAGATACGGTAGTAGATGAGCAGTTCTTC
>-|-|TRBV27|TRBJ1-2
CASSHDSYGYTF
TGTGCCAGCAGTCACGACAGCTATGGCTACACCTTC
>many|TRBD2|TRBV19|TRBJ2-1
CASSISGEGFMDNEQFF
TGTGCCAGTAGTATCTCGGGGGAGGGCTTTATGGACAATGAGCAGTTCTTC
>-|TRBD2|TRBV6-1|TRBJ2-3
CASSEVAGSTDTQYF
TGTGCCAGCAGTGAAGTAGCGGGAAGCACAGATACGCAGTATTTT
>-|TRBD2|TRBV6-2/TRBV6-3|TRBJ2-2
CASSRLAGTNTGELFF
TGTGCCAGCAGTAGACTAGCGGGGACGAACACCGGGGAGCTGTTTTTT
>-|-|TRBV19|TRBJ1-5
CASRDFSGGRSISQPQHF
TGTGCCAGTAGGGATTTCTCGGGGGGGCGGTCGATCAGTCAGCCCCAGCATTTT
>-|-|TRBV2|TRBJ1-1
CASSEGVGQNTEAFF
TGTGCCAGCAGTGAAGGGGTGGGACAGAACACTGAAGCTTTCTTT
>-|TRBD2|TRBV9|TRBJ2-1
CASSVVAGGPARADEQFF
TGTGCCAGCAGCGTAGTTGCGGGAGGGCCTGCGCGGGCCGATGAGCAGTTCTTC
>-|TRBD1|TRBV7-7|TRBJ1-3
CASSLATGTGTLSGNTIYF
TGTGCTAGCAGCTTAGCTACCGGGACAGGGACGCTCTCTGGAAACACCATATATTTT
>-|-|TRBV15|TRBJ1-5
CATSTRGQPQHF
TGTGCCACCAGCACCCGGGGGCAGCCCCAGCATTTT
>-|-|TRBV6-4|TRBJ1-6
CASSRGVNSPLHF
TGTGCCAGCAGCCGGGGGGTAAATTCACCCCTCCACTTT
>-|-|TRBV11-2|TRBJ2-7
CASSSLELVDYEQYF
TGTGCCAGCAGCTCCCTCGAACTGGTAGACTACGAGCAGTACTTC
>-|-|TRBV7-9|TRBJ2-3
CASSSLSGVAVTDTQYF
TGTGCCAGCAGCTCTCTATCAGGGGTGGCTGTCACAGATACGCAGTATTTT
>few|TRBD1|TRBV4-1|TRBJ1-5
CASSQDPGQGNQPQHF
TGCGCCAGCAGCCAAGATCCCGGACAGGGAAATCAGCCCCAGCATTTT
>once|TRBD1|TRBV25-1|TRBJ2-7
CASSEGQGTYEQYF
TGTGCCAGCAGTGAGGGACAGGGCACCTACGAGCAGTACTTC
>-|TRBD1|TRBV5-1|TRBJ2-2
CASSPMGQGLSTGELFF
TGCGCCAGCAGCCCCATGGGACAGGGGTTAAGTACCGGGGAGCTGTTTTTT
>-|TRBD1|TRBV24-1|TRBJ1-1
CATSDSGTGDTEAFF
TGTGCCACCAGTGACTCCGGGACAGGGGACACTGAAGCTTTCTTT
>once|TRBD1|TRBV27|TRBJ1-3
CASQPAGGVGNTIYF
TGTGCCAGCCAACCCGCAGGGGGAGTTGGAAACACCATATATTTT
>few|TRBD1|TRBV5-8|TRBJ1-5
CASSLYRTGVGQPQHF
TGTGCCAGCAGCTTATATAGGACAGGGGTCGGTCAGCCCCAGCATTTT
>-|-|TRBV4-3|TRBJ1-5
CASSQDGTPNQPQHF
TGCGCCAGCAGCCAAGATGGCACACCTAATCAGCCCCAGCATTTT
>-|TRBD1|TRBV24-1|TRBJ2-2
CATSDPPGQGAGELFF
TGTGCCACCAGTGACCCTCCGGGACAGGGGGCCGGGGAGCTGTTTTTT
>-|-|TRBV7-9|TRBJ2-3
CASSLEGGSAADTQYF
TGTGCCAGCAGCTTAGAAGGGGGATCCGCAGCAGATACGCAGTATTTT